The 29 T cell receptor beta chains below all came from one sample that was sequenced in a study of T cell responses to AZD1222 COVID-19 vaccine. Sequencing was performed with immunoSEQ multiplex PCR; in TCRdb, only in-frame clones are kept and a portion is missing. The data hold just over 90,000 clones, with around 91% observed a single time. The sequencing used peripheral blood, collected 28 days after the second AZD1222 dose. The receptors were gathered from an adult who received the AZD1222 COVID-19 vaccine.

The V gene is TRBV19, the J gene TRBJ2-1; D call uncertain. The CDR3 is 12 residues long. Trimming stripped 4 bases from V and 3 bases from J, with 4 bases between. Germline-derived CDR1 and CDR2 are LNHDA and SQIVND (reference sequence). CDR3 in DNA: TGTGCCAGTAGTAAGGGCTACAATGAGCAGTTCTTC. Protein product: CASSKGYNEQFF.

The V and J genes are TRBV3-1 (or the pseudogene TRBV3-2) and TRBJ2-1; tentative D call: TRBD2 (6 bases). Trimming removed 4 bases at V and 5 bases at J, with 24 bases between. The length of the CDR3 is 18 residues. Germline V gene lookup returns CDR1 LGHDT and CDR2 YNNKEL (reference sequence). Written as DNA, the CDR3 is TGTGCCAGCAGCCGTCCTTTGGATGGACTACATAGGAACAATGAGCAGTTCTTC. This gives the protein CASSRPLDGLHRNNEQFF.

The rearrangement uses TRBV6-2 or TRBV6-3 and TRBJ2-5; 10 bases are shared with TRBD1. Trimming cost V 6 bases and J 0 bases; bases outside gene matches: 4. CDR1 and CDR2 (germline): MNHEY, SVGEGT. The length of the CDR3 is 15 residues. The CDR3 loop is CASSPGTGDQETQYF. CDR3 in DNA: TGTGCCAGCAGCCCCGGGACAGGGGACCAAGAGACCCAGTACTTC.

The chain joins TRBV5-1 to TRBJ2-5; 10 bases are a match to TRBD2. The J segment lost 4 bases and the V segment lost 0 bases, leaving 6 bases of the junction unmatched. The CDR3 totals 16 residues. Germline lookup yields CDR1 SGHRS and CDR2 YFSETQ. CDR3 sequence (DNA): TGCGCCAGCAGCTTGGGCCTAGCGGGGGTCGGAGAGACCCAGTACTTC. Translation gives CASSLGLAGVGETQYF.

The chain joins TRBV4-1 to TRBJ2-7, with unresolved D. CDR1 is MGHRA and CDR2 is YSYEKL in the germline V gene. Trimming stripped 0 bases from V and 2 bases from J, with 11 bases between. The CDR3 has 15 amino acids. CDR3 in DNA: TGCGCCAGCAGCCAAGAACACCCCAATCCCTACGAGCAGTACTTC. Its protein product is CASSQEHPNPYEQYF.

The rearrangement links TRBV18 to TRBJ1-6; 7 bases agree with TRBD1. CDR3 length equals 15 residues. The junction had 5 bases not matched to a gene; V was cut back by 2 bases and J by 7 bases. The germline gives CDR1 KGHSH, CDR2 LQKENI. The CDR3 protein is CASSPARGKNSPLHF. The CDR3 DNA follows: TGTGCCAGCTCACCAGCCAGGGGGAAGAATTCACCCCTCCACTTT. Full variable domain (missing parts from reference TRBV18 and TRBJ1-6): NAGVMQNPRHLVRRRGQEARLRCSPMKGHSHVYWYRQLPEEGLKFMVYLQKENIIDESGMPKERFSAEFPKEGPSILRIQQVVRGDSAAYFCASSPARGKNSPLHFGNGTRLTVT.

Only a few counts were recorded for this clone. The V gene is TRBV21-1, the J gene TRBJ1-5. TRBV21-1 is termed a pseudogene. CDR3 length: 15 residues. The CDR3 loop reads CASSKAAGSNQPQHF. CDR3 in DNA: TGTGCCAGCAGCAAAGCAGCGGGTAGCAATCAGCCCCAGCATTTT.

The V gene is TRBV2, the J gene TRBJ2-1; TRBD2 agrees at 11 bases. The CDR3 runs to 15 residues. J was trimmed by 5 bases and V by 6 bases; bases with no gene match: 6. CDR1 SNHLY and CDR2 FYNNEI come from the germline V gene. The DNA of the CDR3 is TGTGCCAGCAGGCTAGCGGGGGGAACAAACAATGAGCAGTTCTTC. Residues: CASRLAGGTNNEQFF.

The chain couples TRBV6-2 or TRBV6-3 to TRBJ1-6, with D unclear. V was pared by 2 bases and J by 0 bases, with 14 bases between. The length of the CDR3 is 18 residues. The germline V gene has CDR1 MNHEY and CDR2 SVGEGT. The CDR3 DNA reads as TGTGCCAGCAGTTACGATGTCTCCTACAGCTCCTATAATTCACCCCTCCACTTT. As protein: CASSYDVSYSSYNSPLHF.

This rearrangement joins TRBV7-2 to TRBJ2-7, with no clear D. The CDR3 has 14 residues. V lost 3 bases and J lost 7, with 16 bases in between. CDR1 is SGHTA and CDR2 is FQGNSA in the germline V gene. CDR3 sequence: CASSLVLASGEQYF. In nucleotides, the CDR3 is TGTGCCAGCAGCTTGGTCCTTGCCTCAGGAGAGCAGTACTTC. Full variable domain (outside the CDR3, taken from reference TRBV7-2 and TRBJ2-7): GAGVSQSPSNKVTEKGKDVELRCDPISGHTALYWYRQSLGQGLEFLIYFQGNSAPDKSGLPSDRFSAERTGGSVSTLTIQRTQQEDSAVYLCASSLVLASGEQYFGPGTRLTVT.

V is TRBV18 and J is TRBJ2-2; D gene ambiguous. CDR3 length: 13 residues. Germline lookup yields CDR1 KGHSH and CDR2 LQKENI. V was trimmed by 3 bases and J by 7 bases, leaving 9 bases between them. The CDR3 region has the DNA TGTGCCAGCTCACCGCCTGGAGACGGGGAGCTGTTTTTT. Encoded protein: CASSPPGDGELFF.

This chain uses TRBV7-2 with TRBJ2-1; 8 bases match TRBD1. After removal of 2 bases from V and 7 bases from J, the junction contained 13 bases not matched to a gene. Germline CDR1 and CDR2: SGHTA and FQGNSA. This CDR3 contains 17 residues. The CDR3 region has the DNA TGTGCCAGCAGCTTAAATATAAGGCAGGGGGCACGGAATGAGCAGTTCTTC. This encodes CASSLNIRQGARNEQFF.

The rearrangement uses TRBV20-1 and TRBJ1-5; no firm D call. This CDR3 contains 12 residues. V was trimmed by 3 bases and J by 6 bases, leaving 9 bases between them. CDR1 DFQATT and CDR2 SNEGSKA come from the germline V gene (reference sequence). CDR3 in DNA: TGCAGTGCTAGTAGGCGGGCTCAGCCCCAGCATTTT. Its translation is CSASRRAQPQHF.

J is TRBJ1-2 and V is TRBV6-6, with a possible D match to TRBD1 (6 bases). The CDR3 runs to 14 residues. The V gene's germline CDR1 is MNHNY and CDR2 SVGAGI (reference sequence). V dropped 6 bases and J dropped 2 bases, with 13 bases sitting between them. This chain's CDR3 is CASRTGQGNYGYTF. DNA for the CDR3: TGTGCCAGCAGAACGGGACAAGGGAACTATGGCTACACCTTC.

The chain recombines TRBV7-8 with TRBJ1-5, with D unclear. Germline V gene data show CDR1 as SGHVS and CDR2 as FQNEAQ. V was trimmed by 2 bases and J by 4 bases, leaving 15 bases between them. The CDR3 sequence is 16 residues long. CDR3 protein: CASSLLGMGDNQPQHF. The CDR3 DNA reads as TGTGCCAGCAGCTTATTAGGGATGGGTGATAATCAGCCCCAGCATTTT.

This clone was counted a single time. The chain carries TRBV6-1 and TRBJ2-1, with 16 bases matching TRBD2. V dropped 4 bases and J dropped 8; count of bases not matched to a gene: 5. Germline V lookup: CDR1 MNHNS, CDR2 SASEGT. CDR3 length equals 16 residues. CDR3 nucleotide sequence: TGTGCCAGCAGTGCGGGACTAGCGGGAGGGCCCTATGAGCAGTTCTTC. Its translation is CASSAGLAGGPYEQFF.

The rearrangement joins TRBV27 to TRBJ2-2; 7 bases are shared with TRBD1. Per the germline V gene, CDR1 is MNHEY and CDR2 is SMNVEV (reference sequence). CDR3 length: 14 residues. With V trimmed by 6 bases and J by 4 bases, 5 bases remained unmatched. The CDR3 DNA reads TGTGCCAGCAGGACAGGGTGGGCCACCGGGGAGCTGTTTTTT. It specifies CASRTGWATGELFF.

The chain is built from TRBV19 and TRBJ1-4; 8 bases fit TRBD1. CDR1 is LNHDA, CDR2 SQIVND, per germline (reference sequence). This CDR3 spans 14 amino acids. The V gene end was trimmed by 5 bases and the J gene end by 7 bases; junction bases not matched to a gene: 6. The CDR3 DNA sequence: TGTGCCAGTAGTCCACAGGGGGTCAGTGAAAAACTGTTTTTT. This sequence encodes CASSPQGVSEKLFF.

V gene TRBV5-1 combines with J gene TRBJ1-2, with no clear D. Germline CDR1 reads SGHRS; CDR2 reads YFSETQ. This CDR3 comprises 14 residues. Trimming took 0 bases from V and 1 from J, leaving 7 bases between them. The DNA for the CDR3 is TGCGCCAGCAGCTTGGATCAGAGTAACTATGGCTACACCTTC. Its translation is CASSLDQSNYGYTF.

V and J are TRBV10-2 and TRBJ1-1, with D possibly TRBD1 on 6 matching bases. The V and J ends lost 5 bases and 9 bases respectively, with 16 bases between them. CDR1 is WSHSY and CDR2 is SAAADI in the germline V gene. This CDR3 comprises 13 residues. The CDR3 spells CASSFNVGAQAFF. The CDR3 DNA reads TGCGCCAGCAGTTTCAATGTGGGGGCCCAAGCTTTCTTT.

In DNA, the CDR3 is TGTGCCAGCAGTCTTGACCACCATCAGGGGCCTACCTACGAGCAGTACTTC. As protein: CASSLDHHQGPTYEQYF. This sequence joins TRBV6-6 and TRBJ2-7, with a tentative D call TRBD1 (6 bases). V gave up 5 bases and J gave up 2 bases, with 22 bases separating them. The V gene's germline CDR1 is MNHNY and CDR2 SVGAGI (reference sequence). The CDR3 is 17 amino acids.

The chain couples TRBV11-2 to TRBJ2-1; 9 nucleotides agree with TRBD2. The CDR3 covers 14 residues. The trim removed 5 bases at V and 4 bases at J, leaving 3 bases unmatched. Germline V gene sequence: CDR1 SGHAT, CDR2 FQNNGV. The CDR3 region is CASSLAGSYNEQFF. For the CDR3, the DNA is TGTGCCAGCAGCCTAGCGGGGAGTTACAATGAGCAGTTCTTC. The variable domain in full, completed from reference TRBV11-2 and TRBJ2-1, reads EAGVAQSPRYKIIEKRQSVAFWCNPISGHATLYWYQQILGQGPKLLIQFQNNGVVDDSQLPKDRFSAERLKGVDSTLKIQPAKLEDSAVYLCASSLAGSYNEQFFGPGTRLTVL.

V usage is TRBV12-3 or TRBV12-4 and J usage is TRBJ2-5; no clear D. V was clipped by 1 base and J by 5 bases, with 2 bases between them. The CDR3 runs to 11 residues. The CDR3: CASSLVETQYF. The CDR3 nucleotides read TGTGCCAGCAGTTTAGTCGAGACCCAGTACTTC.

The chain employs TRBV7-9 and TRBJ2-7; 7 bases fit TRBD2. The CDR3 consists of 14 residues. V trimming: 0 bases; J trimming: 7 bases; junction bases outside the gene matches: 6. Germline values: CDR1 SEHNR, CDR2 FQNEAQ (reference sequence). The CDR3 region has the DNA TGTGCCAGCAGCTTAGCGGGGGGGATCAGGGAGCAGTACTTC. This sequence encodes CASSLAGGIREQYF.

The CDR3 nucleotides are TGTGCCAGCAGCCCCTGGACAGAGAACACTGAAGCTTTCTTT. Translated, it gives CASSPWTENTEAFF. The V call is TRBV9, the J call TRBJ1-1; TRBD1 is a possible D gene (6 bases). V was clipped by 4 bases and J by 1 base, with 11 bases between them. CDR1 SGDLS and CDR2 YYNGEE come from the germline V gene. This CDR3 is 14 amino acids long.

The chain has TRBV7-8 and TRBJ2-7; a weak D match, TRBD2 (6 bases). Per germline, CDR1 SGHVS and CDR2 FQNEAQ. The CDR3 has 14 amino acids. V was shortened by 9 bases and J by 5 bases, with 20 bases between the two germline ends. CDR3 in amino acids: CASSIGGSQNEQYF. The DNA for the CDR3 is TGTGCCAGTTCTATTGGAGGGAGTCAAAACGAGCAGTACTTC.

This chain links TRBV15 with TRBJ1-5, with D possibly being TRBD1 (5 bases). In germline, CDR1 is LNHNV, CDR2 YYDKDF (reference sequence). Trimming pared 3 bases from V and 2 bases from J, leaving 8 bases between. The length of the CDR3 is 14 residues. Here the CDR3 DNA reads TGTGCCACCAGCAGGCCGGGACGCAATCAGCCCCAGCATTTT. It codes for CATSRPGRNQPQHF. The whole variable domain, filled in from reference TRBV15 and TRBJ1-5, reads DAMVIQNPRYQVTQFGKPVTLSCSQTLNHNVMYWYQQKSSQAPKLLFHYYDKDFNNEADTPDNFQSRRPNTSFCFLDIRSPGLGDTAMYLCATSRPGRNQPQHFGDGTRLSIL.

This clone was counted once. The chain uses TRBV30 and TRBJ1-6; D gene ambiguous. Trimming removed 6 bases at V and 0 bases at J, with 6 bases between. The CDR3 runs to 13 residues. Germline values: CDR1 GTSNPN, CDR2 SVGIG (reference sequence). The CDR3 sequence: CACSSSYNSPLHF. The CDR3 bases are TGTGCCTGCTCGAGCTCCTATAATTCACCCCTCCACTTT. Looking up the rest from reference TRBV30 and TRBJ1-6 gives the full variable domain: SQTIHQWPATLVQPVGSPLSLECTVEGTSNPNLYWYRQAAGRGLQLLFYSVGIGQISSEVPQNLSASRPQDRQFILSSKKLLLSDSGFYLCACSSSYNSPLHFGNGTRLTVT.

The chain has TRBV9 and TRBJ2-3; unclear D gene. The CDR3 runs 14 residues. V shed 0 bases and J shed 0 bases, with 5 bases lying between them. Per germline, CDR1 SGDLS and CDR2 YYNGEE. CDR3 amino acids: CASSVASSTDTQYF. The DNA of the CDR3 is TGTGCCAGCAGCGTAGCGTCTAGCACAGATACGCAGTATTTT.